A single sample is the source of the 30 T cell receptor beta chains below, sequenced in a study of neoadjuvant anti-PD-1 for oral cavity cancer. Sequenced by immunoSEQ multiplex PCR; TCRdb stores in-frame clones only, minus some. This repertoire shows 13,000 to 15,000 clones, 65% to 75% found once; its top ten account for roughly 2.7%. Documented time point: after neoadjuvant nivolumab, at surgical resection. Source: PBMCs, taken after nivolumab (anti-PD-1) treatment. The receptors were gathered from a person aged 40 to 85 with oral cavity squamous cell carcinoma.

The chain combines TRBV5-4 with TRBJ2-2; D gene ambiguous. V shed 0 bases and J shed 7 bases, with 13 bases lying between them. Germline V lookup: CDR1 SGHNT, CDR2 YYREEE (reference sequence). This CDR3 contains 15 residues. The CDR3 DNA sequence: TGTGCCAGCAGCTTGGATAGAGCGACGGGCGGGGAGCTGTTTTTT. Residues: CASSLDRATGGELFF.

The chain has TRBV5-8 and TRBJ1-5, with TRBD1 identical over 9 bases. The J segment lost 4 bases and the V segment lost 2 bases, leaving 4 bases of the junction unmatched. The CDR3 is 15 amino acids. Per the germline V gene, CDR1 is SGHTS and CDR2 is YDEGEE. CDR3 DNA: TGTGCCAGCAGCTTACGGACAGGGGAAAATCAGCCCCAGCATTTT. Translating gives CASSLRTGENQPQHF.

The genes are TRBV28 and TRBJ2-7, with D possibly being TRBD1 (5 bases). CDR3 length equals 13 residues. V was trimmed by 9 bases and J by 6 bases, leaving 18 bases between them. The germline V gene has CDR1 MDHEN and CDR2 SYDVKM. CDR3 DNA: TGTGCCAGTGTGGACACAAACAAGGCCGAGCAGTACTTC. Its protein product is CASVDTNKAEQYF.

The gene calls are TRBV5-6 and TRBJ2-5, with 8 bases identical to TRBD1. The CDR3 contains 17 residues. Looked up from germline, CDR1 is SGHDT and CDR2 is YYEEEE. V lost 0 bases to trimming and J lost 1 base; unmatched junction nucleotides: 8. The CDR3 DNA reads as TGTGCCAGCAGCTTGGCCGGGGGACAGGTCGGCCAAGAGACCCAGTACTTC. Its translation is CASSLAGGQVGQETQYF.

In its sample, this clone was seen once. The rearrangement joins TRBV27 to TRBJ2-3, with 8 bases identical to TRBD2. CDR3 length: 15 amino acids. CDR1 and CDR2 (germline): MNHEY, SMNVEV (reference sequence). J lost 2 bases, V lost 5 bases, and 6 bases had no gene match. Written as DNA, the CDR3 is TGTGCCAGCAGTCGGCTAGCGGGCTACACAGATACGCAGTATTTT. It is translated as CASSRLAGYTDTQYF.

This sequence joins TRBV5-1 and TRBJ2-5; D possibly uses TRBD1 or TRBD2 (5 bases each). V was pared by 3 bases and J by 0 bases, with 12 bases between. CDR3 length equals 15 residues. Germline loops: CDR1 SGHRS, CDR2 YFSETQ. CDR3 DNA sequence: TGCGCCAGCAGCTGGGACCCAGGGTACCAAGAGACCCAGTACTTC. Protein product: CASSWDPGYQETQYF.

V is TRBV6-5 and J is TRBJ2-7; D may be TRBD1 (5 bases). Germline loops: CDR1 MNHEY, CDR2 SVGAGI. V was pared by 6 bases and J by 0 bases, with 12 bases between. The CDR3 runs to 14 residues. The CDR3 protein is CASSQTGGSYEQYF. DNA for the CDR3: TGTGCCAGCAGCCAAACAGGCGGCTCCTACGAGCAGTACTTC.

CDR3 in amino acids: CASSFTIPGTGEDEQYF. CDR3 coding DNA: TGTGCCAGCAGCTTCACCATTCCCGGGACAGGGGAGGACGAGCAGTACTTC. This chain links TRBV5-4 with TRBJ2-7; 10 bases are a match to TRBD1. Germline V gene lookup returns CDR1 SGHNT and CDR2 YYREEE (reference sequence). V gave up 2 bases and J gave up 5 bases; unmatched junction bases: 13. The CDR3 spans 17 residues.

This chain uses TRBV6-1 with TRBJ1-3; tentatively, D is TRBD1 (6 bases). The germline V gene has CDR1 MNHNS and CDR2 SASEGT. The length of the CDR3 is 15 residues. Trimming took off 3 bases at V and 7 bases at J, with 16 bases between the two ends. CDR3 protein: CASSDPRTAWNTIYF. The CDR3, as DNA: TGTGCCAGCAGTGACCCCAGGACAGCTTGGAACACCATATATTTT.

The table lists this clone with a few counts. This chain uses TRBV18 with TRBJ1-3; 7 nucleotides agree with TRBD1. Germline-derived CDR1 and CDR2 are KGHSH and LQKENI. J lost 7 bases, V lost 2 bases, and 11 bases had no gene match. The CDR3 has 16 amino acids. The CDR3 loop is CASSPTRDRNKNTIYF. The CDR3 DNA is TGTGCCAGCTCACCAACCCGGGACAGAAATAAGAACACCATATATTTT.

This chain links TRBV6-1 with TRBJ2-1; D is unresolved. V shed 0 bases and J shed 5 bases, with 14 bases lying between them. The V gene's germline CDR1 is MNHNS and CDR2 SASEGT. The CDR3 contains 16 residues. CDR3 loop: CASSEAWRRVDNEQFF. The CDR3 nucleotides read TGTGCCAGCAGTGAAGCATGGAGAAGAGTGGACAATGAGCAGTTCTTC.

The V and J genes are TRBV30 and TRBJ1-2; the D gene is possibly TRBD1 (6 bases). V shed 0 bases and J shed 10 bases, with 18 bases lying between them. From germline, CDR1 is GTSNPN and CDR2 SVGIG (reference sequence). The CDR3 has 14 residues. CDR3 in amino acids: CAWSVQGGLMDYTF. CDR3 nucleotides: TGTGCCTGGAGTGTACAAGGGGGGCTTATGGACTACACCTTC.

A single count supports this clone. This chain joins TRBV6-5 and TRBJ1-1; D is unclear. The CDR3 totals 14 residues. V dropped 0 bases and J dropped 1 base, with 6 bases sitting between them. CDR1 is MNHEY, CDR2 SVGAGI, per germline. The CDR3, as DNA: TGTGCCAGCAGTTACTCGAGCCAGAACACTGAAGCTTTCTTT. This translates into CASSYSSQNTEAFF.

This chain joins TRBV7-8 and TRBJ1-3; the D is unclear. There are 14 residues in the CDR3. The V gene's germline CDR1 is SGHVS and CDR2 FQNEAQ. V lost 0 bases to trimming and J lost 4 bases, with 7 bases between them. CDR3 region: CASSLALEGNTIYF. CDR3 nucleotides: TGTGCCAGCAGCTTAGCCCTGGAGGGAAACACCATATATTTT.

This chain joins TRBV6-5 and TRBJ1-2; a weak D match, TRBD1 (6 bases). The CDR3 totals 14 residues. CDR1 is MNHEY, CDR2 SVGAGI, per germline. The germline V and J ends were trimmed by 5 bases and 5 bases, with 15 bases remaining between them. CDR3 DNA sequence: TGTGCCAGCAGTCCGTACACAGGGAGTTATGGCTACACCTTC. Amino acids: CASSPYTGSYGYTF.

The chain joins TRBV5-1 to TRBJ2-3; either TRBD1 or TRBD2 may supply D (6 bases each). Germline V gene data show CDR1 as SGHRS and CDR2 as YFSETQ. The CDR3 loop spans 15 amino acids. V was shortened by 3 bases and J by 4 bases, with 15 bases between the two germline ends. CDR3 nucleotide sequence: TGCGCCAGCAGCTCCAGTGATGGGGGGCCAGATACGCAGTATTTT. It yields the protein CASSSSDGGPDTQYF.

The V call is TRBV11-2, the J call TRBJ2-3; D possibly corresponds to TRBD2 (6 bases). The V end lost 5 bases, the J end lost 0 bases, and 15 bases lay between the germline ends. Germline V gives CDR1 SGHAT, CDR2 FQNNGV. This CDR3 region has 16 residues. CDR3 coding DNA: TGTGCCAGCAGCCCTGTAAGCGGGTTGAGCACAGATACGCAGTATTTT. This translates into CASSPVSGLSTDTQYF.

CDR3 DNA sequence: TGTGCCAGTAAGGGCAGGGAGGATGAAAAACTGTTTTTT. Amino acids: CASKGREDEKLFF. The J gene is TRBJ1-4, the V gene TRBV19, with D possibly TRBD1 on 5 matching bases. The germline V and J ends were trimmed by 7 bases and 6 bases, with 12 bases remaining between them. The CDR3 extends over 13 amino acids. Germline V lookup: CDR1 LNHDA, CDR2 SQIVND (reference sequence). Using reference TRBV19 and TRBJ1-4 for the parts outside the CDR3, the full variable domain is DGGITQSPKYLFRKEGQNVTLSCEQNLNHDAMYWYRQDPGQGLRLIYYSQIVNDFQKGDIAEGYSVSREKKESFPLTVTSAQKNPTAFYLCASKGREDEKLFFGSGTQLSVL.

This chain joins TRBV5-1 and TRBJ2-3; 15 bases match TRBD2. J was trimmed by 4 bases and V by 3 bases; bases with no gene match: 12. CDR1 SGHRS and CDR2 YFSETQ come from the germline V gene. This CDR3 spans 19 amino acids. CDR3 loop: CASSSTWTSGRAGADTQYF. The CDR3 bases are TGCGCCAGCAGCTCTACCTGGACTAGCGGGAGGGCTGGGGCAGATACGCAGTATTTT.

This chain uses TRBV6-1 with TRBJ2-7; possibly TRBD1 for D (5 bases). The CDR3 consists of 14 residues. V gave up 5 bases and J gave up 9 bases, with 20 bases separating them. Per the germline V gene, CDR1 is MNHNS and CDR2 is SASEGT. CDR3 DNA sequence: TGTGCCAGCAGTCAAGGGGCCAGCAACTCATTGCAGTACTTC. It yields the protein CASSQGASNSLQYF.

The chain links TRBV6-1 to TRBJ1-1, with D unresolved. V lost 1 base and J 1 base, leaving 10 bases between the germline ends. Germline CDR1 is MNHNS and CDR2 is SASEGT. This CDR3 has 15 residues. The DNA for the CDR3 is TGTGCCAGCAGTGAAGTCTATGGATCGAACACTGAAGCTTTCTTT. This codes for CASSEVYGSNTEAFF.

CDR3 bases: TGTGCCAGCAGTGAAGCAGCAGGGCTTAACTCTGGGGCCAACGTCCTGACTTTC. It translates to CASSEAAGLNSGANVLTF. This chain joins TRBV6-1 and TRBJ2-6, with D maybe TRBD1 (5 bases). The CDR3 has 18 residues. Germline-derived CDR1 and CDR2 are MNHNS and SASEGT. Trimming stripped 0 bases from V and 0 bases from J, with 12 bases between.

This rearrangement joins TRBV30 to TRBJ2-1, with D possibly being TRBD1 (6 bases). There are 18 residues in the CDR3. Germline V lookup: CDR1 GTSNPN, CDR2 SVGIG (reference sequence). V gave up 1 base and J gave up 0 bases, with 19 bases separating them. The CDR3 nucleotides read TGTGCCTGGAGTGCCGGGACATCAACCCGGTACTCCTACAATGAGCAGTTCTTC. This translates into CAWSAGTSTRYSYNEQFF.

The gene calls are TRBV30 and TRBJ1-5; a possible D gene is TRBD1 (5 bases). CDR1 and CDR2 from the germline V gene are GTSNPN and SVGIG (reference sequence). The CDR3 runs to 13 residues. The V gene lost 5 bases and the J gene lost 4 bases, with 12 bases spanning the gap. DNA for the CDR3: TGTGCCTGGGGGTCGCGGGGGAATCAGCCCCAGCATTTT. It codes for CAWGSRGNQPQHF.

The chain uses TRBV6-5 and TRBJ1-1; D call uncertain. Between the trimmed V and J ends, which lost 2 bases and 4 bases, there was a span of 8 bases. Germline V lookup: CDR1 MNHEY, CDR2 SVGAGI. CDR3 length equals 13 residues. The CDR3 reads CASSYGKATEAFF. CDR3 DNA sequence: TGTGCCAGCAGTTACGGGAAGGCCACTGAAGCTTTCTTT.

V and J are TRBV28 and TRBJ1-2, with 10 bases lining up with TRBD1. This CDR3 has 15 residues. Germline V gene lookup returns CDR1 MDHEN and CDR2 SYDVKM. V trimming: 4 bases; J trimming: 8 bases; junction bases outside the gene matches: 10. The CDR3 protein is CASSSVDRGILGYTF. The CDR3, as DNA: TGTGCCAGCAGTTCTGTGGACAGGGGGATTCTCGGCTACACCTTC.

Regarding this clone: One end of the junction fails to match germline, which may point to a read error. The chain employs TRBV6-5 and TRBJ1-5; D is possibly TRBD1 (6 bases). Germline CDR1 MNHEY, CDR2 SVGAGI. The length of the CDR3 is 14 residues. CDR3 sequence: CASSYSRQAYQIYF. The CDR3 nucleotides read TGTGCCAGCAGTTACTCGAGACAGGCCTATCAAATCTATTTT.

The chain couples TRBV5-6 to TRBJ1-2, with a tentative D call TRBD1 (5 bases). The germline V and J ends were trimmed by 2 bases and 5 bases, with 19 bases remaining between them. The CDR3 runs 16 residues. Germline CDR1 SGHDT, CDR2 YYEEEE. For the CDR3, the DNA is TGTGCCAGCAGCTTCGTCTACCCAGGGAGTAGGTATGGCTACACCTTC. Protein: CASSFVYPGSRYGYTF.

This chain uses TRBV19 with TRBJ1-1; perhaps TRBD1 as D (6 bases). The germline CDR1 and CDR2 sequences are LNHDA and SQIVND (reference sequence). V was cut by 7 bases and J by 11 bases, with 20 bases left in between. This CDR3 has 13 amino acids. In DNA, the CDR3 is TGTGCCAGTACCCGGGGGGCAGAAGGTTCGGCTTTCTTT. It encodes CASTRGAEGSAFF.

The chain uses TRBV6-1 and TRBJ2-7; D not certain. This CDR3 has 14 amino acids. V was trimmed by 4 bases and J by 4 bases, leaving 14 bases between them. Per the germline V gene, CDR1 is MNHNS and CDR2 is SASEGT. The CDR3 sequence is CASSGFWAPYEQYF. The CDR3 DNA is TGTGCCAGCAGTGGATTTTGGGCTCCATACGAGCAGTACTTC.